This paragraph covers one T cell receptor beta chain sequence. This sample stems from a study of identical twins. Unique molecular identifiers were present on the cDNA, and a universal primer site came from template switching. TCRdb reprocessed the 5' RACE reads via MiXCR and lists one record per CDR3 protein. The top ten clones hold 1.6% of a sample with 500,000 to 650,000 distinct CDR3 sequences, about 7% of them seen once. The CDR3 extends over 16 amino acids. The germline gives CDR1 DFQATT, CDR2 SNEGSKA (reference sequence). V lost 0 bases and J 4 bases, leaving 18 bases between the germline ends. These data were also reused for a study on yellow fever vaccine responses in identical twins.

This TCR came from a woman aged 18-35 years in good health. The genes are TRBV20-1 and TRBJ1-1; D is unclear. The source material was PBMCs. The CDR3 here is CSARDPGGTTGTEAFF. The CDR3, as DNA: TGCAGTGCTAGAGATCCGGGCGGCACAACGGGCACTGAAGCTTTCTTT.